The 21 T cell receptor beta chains given below trace back to one sample, sequenced in a study of CXCR3-negative and CXCR3-positive naive CD8 T cells. Study-level findings and limits: CXCR3-positive naive cells carried more hydrophobic TRB CDR3s than CXCR3-negative naive cells did.

The method, 5' RACE with UMI labels, was used to prepare the TRB cDNA libraries. From its re-call of the 5' RACE reads, TCRdb lists each CDR3 protein once, without DNA. The specimen's table records 50,000 to 60,000 distinct CDR3 sequences. For these receptors, no antigen is known. The specimen sequenced was naive CXCR3+ CD8+ T cells from blood. Stated subset: CD45RO-CCR7+CD27+CD95- naive CD8+ T cells expressing CXCR3 (TNR3+). These receptors were collected from a human donor in good health. Some clones in this sample may be carry-over from other donors' samples.

The V gene is TRBV27, the J gene TRBJ2-1; the D call of TRBD1 rests on TCRdb alone, since no DNA is present to check it. The germline V gene has CDR1 MNHEY and CDR2 SMNVEV (reference sequence). The CDR3 has 12 amino acids. The CDR3 here is CASTHGANEQFF.

The chain employs TRBV20-1 and TRBJ2-2; without DNA, the TCRdb call of TRBD1 cannot be checked. CDR3 size: 17 residues. In germline, CDR1 is DFQATT, CDR2 SNEGSKA (reference sequence). CDR3 region: CSARHSTGAHMAGELFF.

The V gene is TRBV9, the J gene TRBJ2-2; without DNA, the TCRdb call of TRBD1 cannot be checked. The CDR3 consists of 15 residues. Germline V gives CDR1 SGDLS, CDR2 YYNGEE. CDR3 in amino acids: CASSGTSPGTGELFF.

The chain couples TRBV14 to TRBJ2-5; TCRdb returns TRBD1, unconfirmable since there is no DNA. CDR3 length: 15 residues. CDR1 SGHDN and CDR2 FVKESK come from the germline V gene. CDR3 protein: CASSLSWTGGETQYF.

The chain employs TRBV23-1 and TRBJ1-5; absent DNA, TCRdb's TRBD1 call cannot be checked. Being an ORF, TRBV23-1 has a function that is uncertain. The CDR3 totals 17 residues. The CDR3 is CASSHDREVLSNQPQHF.

This sequence joins TRBV5-1 and TRBJ1-1. CDR1 and CDR2 from the germline V gene are SGHRS and YFSETQ. There are 13 residues in the CDR3. This chain's CDR3 is CASSLGVGIEAFF.

CDR3 sequence reads: CASSQTGGDEQYF. This chain connects TRBV7-9 to TRBJ2-7; lacking DNA, the TRBD1 call made by TCRdb goes unchecked. The length of the CDR3 is 13 residues. The germline V gene has CDR1 SEHNR and CDR2 FQNEAQ (reference sequence). Using reference TRBV7-9 and TRBJ2-7 for the parts outside the CDR3, the full variable domain is DTGVSQNPRHKITKRGQNVTFRCDPISEHNRLYWYRQTLGQGPEFLTYFQNEAQLEKSRLLSDRFSAERPKGSFSTLEIQRTEQGDSAMYLCASSQTGGDEQYFGPGTRLTVT.

The chain carries TRBV4-1 and TRBJ2-3. This CDR3 region has 14 residues. Germline CDR1 and CDR2: MGHRA and YSYEKL. The CDR3: CASSHGDFTDTQYF.

The chain carries TRBV19 and TRBJ1-1. In germline, CDR1 is LNHDA, CDR2 SQIVND (reference sequence). The CDR3 runs to 13 residues. CDR3 in amino acids: CASSEQGNTEAFF.

This chain links TRBV5-1 with TRBJ2-1. The germline V gene has CDR1 SGHRS and CDR2 YFSETQ. This CDR3 is built from 12 residues. CDR3 protein: CASSSYYNEQFF.

The V call is TRBV11-2, the J call TRBJ2-1; the D call from TCRdb, TRBD2, cannot be confirmed without DNA. The CDR3 is 13 residues long. Germline lookup yields CDR1 SGHAT and CDR2 FQNNGV. CDR3 loop: CASSQSSDNEQFF.

The chain is built from TRBV28 and TRBJ1-1. Germline V CDR1 and CDR2: MDHEN, SYDVKM. The CDR3 runs to 14 residues. The CDR3 protein is CASSPGLVNTEAFF.

The V and J genes are TRBV12-3 or TRBV12-4 and TRBJ1-1. The CDR3 is 13 residues long. CDR3 loop: CASSFPTATEAFF.

The chain is built from TRBV14 and TRBJ2-1; there is no DNA to check the TCRdb D call of TRBD1. Germline V gene data show CDR1 as SGHDN and CDR2 as FVKESK. The CDR3 has 16 amino acids. CDR3 amino acids: CASSQVGAGSYNEQFF.

The chain joins TRBV4-3 to TRBJ2-7; TCRdb reports TRBD2, a call that lacks DNA to check it against. Germline-derived CDR1 and CDR2 are LGHNA and YSLEER. The length of the CDR3 is 15 residues. CDR3 amino acids: CASSRGTSGPYEQYF.

This rearrangement joins TRBV27 to TRBJ2-2; TCRdb gives TRBD1 as the D gene, but with no DNA this cannot be confirmed. The CDR3 has 17 amino acids. CDR1 is MNHEY and CDR2 is SMNVEV in the germline V gene (reference sequence). The CDR3 here is CASRLRGGGENTGELFF.

The gene calls are TRBV20-1 and TRBJ1-4. The CDR3 spans 15 residues. Germline V gives CDR1 DFQATT, CDR2 SNEGSKA (reference sequence). This chain's CDR3 is CSARDELETNEKLFF.

V usage is TRBV7-3 and J usage is TRBJ2-7; TCRdb calls TRBD1, which cannot be checked without DNA. This CDR3 region has 15 residues. The germline V gene encodes CDR1 SGHTA and CDR2 FQGTGA. CDR3 loop: CASSPVGGLNYEQYF.

V usage is TRBV20-1 and J usage is TRBJ2-2. The length of the CDR3 is 14 residues. The V gene's germline CDR1 is DFQATT and CDR2 SNEGSKA (reference sequence). CDR3 in amino acids: CSVIADGNTGELFF.

The chain recombines TRBV29-1 with TRBJ2-3; TCRdb outputs TRBD2, but without DNA this stays unchecked. Germline loops: CDR1 SQVTM, CDR2 ANQGSEA. The CDR3 spans 14 residues. The CDR3 reads CSVGTSGYTDTQYF.

V is TRBV7-3 and J is TRBJ2-1. The germline gives CDR1 SGHTA, CDR2 FQGTGA. The CDR3 runs to 13 residues. CDR3 protein: CASSLVDYNEQFF.